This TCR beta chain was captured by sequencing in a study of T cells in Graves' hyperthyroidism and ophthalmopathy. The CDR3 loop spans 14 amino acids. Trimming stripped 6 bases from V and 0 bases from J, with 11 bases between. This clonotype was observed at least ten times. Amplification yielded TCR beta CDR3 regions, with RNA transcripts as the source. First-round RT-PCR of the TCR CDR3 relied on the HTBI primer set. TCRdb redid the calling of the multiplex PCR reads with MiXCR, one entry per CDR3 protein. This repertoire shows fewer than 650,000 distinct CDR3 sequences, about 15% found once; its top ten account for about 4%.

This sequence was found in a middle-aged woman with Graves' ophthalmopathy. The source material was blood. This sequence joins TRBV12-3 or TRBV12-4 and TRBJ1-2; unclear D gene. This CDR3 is CASSPTTPNYGYTF. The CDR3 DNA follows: TGTGCCAGCAGCCCCACGACCCCTAACTATGGCTACACCTTC.